This T cell receptor beta chain was sequenced in a study of CD8+ T cells in alopecia areata. Investigators isolated RNA and reverse transcribed it into cDNA to act as the sequencing template. Profiling relied on immunoSEQ multiplex PCR, and the TCRdb table lists in-frame clones only, not all of them. Of roughly 110,000 clones in the sample, roughly 89% were seen once. With 3 bases removed from V and 3 bases from J, the gap between germline ends came to 17 bases. Germline loops: CDR1 SNHLY, CDR2 FYNNEI. There are 17 residues in the CDR3. Indicated treatment: oral pan-JAK inhibitor, 5-10 mg twice daily.

The sequencing used CD8+ T cells sorted from blood, collected at week 24, from a patient treated with tofacitinib. The source is a human donor with alopecia areata. The chain employs TRBV2 and TRBJ2-2, with D possibly matching TRBD2 (6 bases). The CDR3: CASSDFGASADTGELFF. The CDR3 DNA reads TGTGCCAGCAGTGATTTCGGGGCTAGCGCTGACACCGGGGAGCTGTTTTTT.